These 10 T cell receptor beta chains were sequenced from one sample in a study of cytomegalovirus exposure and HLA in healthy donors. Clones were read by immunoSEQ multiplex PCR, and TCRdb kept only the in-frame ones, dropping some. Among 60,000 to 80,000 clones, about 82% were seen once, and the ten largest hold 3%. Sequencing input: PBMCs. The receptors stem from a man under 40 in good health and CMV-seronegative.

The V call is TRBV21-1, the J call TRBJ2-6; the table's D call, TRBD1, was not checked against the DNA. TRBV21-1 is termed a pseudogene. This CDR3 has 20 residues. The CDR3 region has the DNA TGTGCCAGCAGCACCCCACTACCGGGACAGCATAACTCTGGGGCCAACGTCCTGACTTTC. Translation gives CASSTPLPGQHNSGANVLTF.

The CDR3, as DNA: TGTGCCAGCAAGGAACAGTCGAACACTGAAGCTTTCTTT. Protein sequence: CASKEQSNTEAFF. The chain has TRBV5-4 and TRBJ1-1; D gene unclear. The CDR3 sequence is 13 residues long. From germline, CDR1 is SGHNT and CDR2 YYREEE (reference sequence). V lost 6 bases and J 1 base, leaving 10 bases between the germline ends.

CDR3 sequence: CASSFGQEAEKLFF. The CDR3 coding sequence is TGTGCCAGCAGCTTCGGCCAGGAGGCTGAAAAACTGTTTTTT. The gene calls are TRBV5-5 and TRBJ1-4, with D uncertain. This CDR3 region has 14 residues. CDR1 SGHKS and CDR2 YYEKEE come from the germline V gene (reference sequence). The germline V and J ends were trimmed by 2 bases and 7 bases, with 12 bases remaining between them.

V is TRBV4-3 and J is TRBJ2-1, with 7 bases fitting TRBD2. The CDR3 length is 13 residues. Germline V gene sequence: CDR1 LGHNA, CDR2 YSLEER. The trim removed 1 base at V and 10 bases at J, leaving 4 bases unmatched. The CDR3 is CASSQGLASEQFF. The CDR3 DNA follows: TGCGCCAGCAGCCAAGGACTAGCTTCAGAGCAGTTCTTC.

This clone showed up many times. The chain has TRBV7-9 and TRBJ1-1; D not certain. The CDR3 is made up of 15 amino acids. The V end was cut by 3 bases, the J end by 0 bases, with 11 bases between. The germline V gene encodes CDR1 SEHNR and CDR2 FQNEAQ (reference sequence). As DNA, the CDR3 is TGTGCCAGCAGCTTCAAACAGAGATTGAACACTGAAGCTTTCTTT. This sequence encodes CASSFKQRLNTEAFF.

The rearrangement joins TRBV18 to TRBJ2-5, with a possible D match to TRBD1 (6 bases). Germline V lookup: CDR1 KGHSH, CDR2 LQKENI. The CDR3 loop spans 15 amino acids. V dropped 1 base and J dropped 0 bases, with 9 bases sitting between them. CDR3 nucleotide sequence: TGTGCCAGCTCACCACGCCGACAGGACCAAGAGACCCAGTACTTC. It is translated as CASSPRRQDQETQYF.

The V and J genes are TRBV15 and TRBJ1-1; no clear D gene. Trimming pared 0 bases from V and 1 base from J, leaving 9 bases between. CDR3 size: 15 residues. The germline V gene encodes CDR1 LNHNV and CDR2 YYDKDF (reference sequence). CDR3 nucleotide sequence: TGTGCCACCAGCAGAGAGTTAGCCACGAACACTGAAGCTTTCTTT. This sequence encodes CATSRELATNTEAFF.

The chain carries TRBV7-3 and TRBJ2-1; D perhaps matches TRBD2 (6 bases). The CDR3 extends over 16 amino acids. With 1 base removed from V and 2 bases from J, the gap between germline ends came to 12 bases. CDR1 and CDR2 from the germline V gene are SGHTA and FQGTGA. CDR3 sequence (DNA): TGTGCCAGCAGCTTAAACGGGAGAGGGACCTACAATGAGCAGTTCTTC. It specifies CASSLNGRGTYNEQFF.

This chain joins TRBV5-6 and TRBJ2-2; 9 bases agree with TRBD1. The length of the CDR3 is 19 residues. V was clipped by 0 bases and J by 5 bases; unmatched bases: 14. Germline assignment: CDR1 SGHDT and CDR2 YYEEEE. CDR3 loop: CASSLATTKGQGYTGELFF. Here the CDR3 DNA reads TGTGCCAGCAGCTTGGCGACGACTAAGGGACAGGGATATACCGGGGAGCTGTTTTTT.

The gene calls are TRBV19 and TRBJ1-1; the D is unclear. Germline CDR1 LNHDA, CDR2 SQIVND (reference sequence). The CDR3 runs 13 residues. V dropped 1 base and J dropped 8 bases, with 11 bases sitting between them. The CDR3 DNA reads TGTGCCAGTAGTATAGTAAACAGAGCAGAAGCTTTCTTT. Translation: CASSIVNRAEAFF.